This entry is about one TCR beta chain. The antigen is not known. This record comes from a study of cytomegalovirus exposure and HLA in healthy donors. Study details: Genotyping of 398 donors showed that around 86% belonged to the Caucasian-associated ancestry cluster. Study-wide findings and caveats: Follow-up analysis seemed to connect common viral pathogens with several of the most significant clusters identified.

PCR primers comprised 60 Vbeta and 13 Jbeta primers. This table comes from immunoSEQ multiplex PCR, and its TCRdb copy is limited to in-frame clones, with some not included. This sample's table reports roughly 80,000 clones. Input material: PBMCs. This sequence was found in a man aged 45 to 65 in good health and CMV-seropositive.

The CDR3 nucleotides read TGTGCCAGTAGTATAGCCGCAGGGACAAACTATGGCTACACCTTC. It yields the protein CASSIAAGTNYGYTF. The chain recombines TRBV19 with TRBJ1-2; the D gene is possibly TRBD1 (6 bases). Germline CDR1 LNHDA, CDR2 SQIVND (reference sequence). The V and J ends lost 1 base and 2 bases respectively, with 11 bases between them. The CDR3 runs 15 residues.